Listed here is a single T cell receptor (beta chain). Its specificity is unknown. This CDR3 region has 17 residues. V was pared by 6 bases and J by 2 bases, with 11 bases of the junction left unmatched. Per germline, CDR1 SGHKS and CDR2 YYEKEE (reference sequence). These data are taken from a study of shared clonotypes between healthy human individuals. TCRdb's copy holds only in-frame clones and misses some; the assay was immunoSEQ multiplex PCR. Among 2.3 million or so clones listed, 85% to 95% were seen once. Study-wide results and caveats: Memory subsets generally showed lower estimated richness than naive subsets. For sorted subsets, rarefaction showed incomplete sequencing despite large depth. Tissue TCR repertoires likely differ from these blood-only repertoires.

The genes are TRBV5-5 and TRBJ2-1; 10 bases are shared with TRBD1. The TCR comes from a man between 18 and 35 years old in good health. Some clones in this sample may be carry-over from other donors' samples. The sequencing sample was made of naive CD4+ T cells from PBMCs. The subset: CD45RA+ positively selected. The chain's CDR3 is CASTLDGTGEPYNEQFF. Written as DNA, the CDR3 is TGTGCCAGCACCCTCGACGGGACAGGGGAACCCTACAATGAGCAGTTCTTC.